The 21 T cell receptor beta chains in this list originate from one sample, sequenced in a study of blood T cell repertoires in COVID-19. Measured with immunoSEQ multiplex PCR; TCRdb has only the in-frame clones, and not every one. The sample lists more than 150,000 clones, roughly 86% occurring once. Specimen: peripheral blood. All receptors come from a man in his 60s with COVID-19, enrolled during active disease.

The chain employs TRBV10-3 and TRBJ2-1; 8 positions agree with TRBD2. V shed 3 bases, J shed 0 bases, and the junction held 7 bases outside the gene matches. The CDR3 totals 17 residues. Per the germline V gene, CDR1 is ENHRY and CDR2 is SYGVKD. This CDR3 reads CAISDTSGGTSYNEQFF. In DNA form, the CDR3 reads TGTGCCATCAGTGATACAAGCGGGGGTACCTCCTACAATGAGCAGTTCTTC.

CDR3 amino acids: CASSEYSGGKNTEAFF. CDR3 in DNA: TGTGCCAGCAGTGAATATTCTGGCGGAAAGAACACTGAAGCTTTCTTT. The J gene is TRBJ1-1, the V gene TRBV25-1; no clear D. V shed 0 bases and J shed 1 base, with 12 bases lying between them. The germline CDR1 and CDR2 sequences are MGHDK and SYGVNS. The CDR3 sequence is 16 residues long.

The chain has TRBV7-9 and TRBJ1-6, with a tentative D call TRBD1 (6 bases). The CDR3 contains 12 residues. The V gene lost 5 bases and the J gene lost 8 bases, with 7 bases spanning the gap. CDR1 and CDR2 from the germline V gene are SEHNR and FQNEAQ (reference sequence). CDR3 residues: CASSAGDSPLHF. Written as DNA, the CDR3 is TGTGCCAGCAGCGCAGGGGATTCACCCCTCCACTTT.

This sequence joins TRBV7-2 and TRBJ1-6, with 7 bases aligning to TRBD1. With V trimmed by 1 base and J by 10 bases, 10 bases remained unmatched. The germline V gene has CDR1 SGHTA and CDR2 FQGNSA. The CDR3 is made up of 16 amino acids. The DNA of the CDR3 is TGTGCCAGCAGCTTAGGGTTGACAGGGCTGAAATCACCCCTCCACTTT. Translated: CASSLGLTGLKSPLHF. Complete variable domain (other parts from reference TRBV7-2 and TRBJ1-6): GAGVSQSPSNKVTEKGKDVELRCDPISGHTALYWYRQSLGQGLEFLIYFQGNSAPDKSGLPSDRFSAERTGGSVSTLTIQRTQQEDSAVYLCASSLGLTGLKSPLHFGNGTRLTVT.

This clone was seen more than once but under ten times. The rearrangement joins TRBV5-4 to TRBJ2-7; 8 bases match TRBD1. V trimming: 4 bases; J trimming: 3 bases; junction bases outside the gene matches: 9. The length of the CDR3 is 15 residues. CDR1 and CDR2 (germline): SGHNT, YYREEE (reference sequence). The CDR3: CASSRATGGGYEQYF. In DNA form, the CDR3 reads TGTGCCAGCAGCCGCGCAACAGGGGGAGGCTACGAGCAGTACTTC.

The chain combines TRBV7-2 with TRBJ2-2, with 8 bases fitting TRBD2. V gave up 3 bases and J gave up 5 bases; unmatched junction bases: 8. Germline V gives CDR1 SGHTA, CDR2 FQGNSA. The CDR3 has 16 residues. This CDR3 reads CASSLSGGGGTGELFF. The CDR3 DNA is TGTGCCAGCAGCTTGAGCGGGGGCGGTGGGACCGGGGAGCTGTTTTTT.

This chain links TRBV18 with TRBJ2-3; a possible D gene is TRBD1 (5 bases). The CDR3 consists of 16 residues. The germline V gene has CDR1 KGHSH and CDR2 LQKENI. Trimming took 5 bases from V and 0 from J, leaving 15 bases between them. The CDR3 sequence: CASSFRQTSSTDTQYF. Here the CDR3 DNA reads TGTGCCAGCTCATTCCGACAGACCTCTAGCACAGATACGCAGTATTTT.

This chain joins TRBV6-5 and TRBJ1-3, with D perhaps matching TRBD1 (5 bases). This CDR3 region has 14 residues. Trimming took 0 bases from V and 8 from J, leaving 11 bases between them. CDR1 is MNHEY and CDR2 is SVGAGI in the germline V gene. CDR3 loop: CASSYSTRGDTIYF. The DNA for the CDR3 is TGTGCCAGCAGTTACTCGACTAGGGGTGACACCATATATTTT.

V gene TRBV7-8 combines with J gene TRBJ2-7; D gene ambiguous. The CDR3 totals 15 residues. Germline V CDR1 and CDR2: SGHVS, FQNEAQ. The ends were cut back, 2 bases at V and 0 bases at J, with 11 bases in the middle. The CDR3 DNA reads as TGTGCCAGCAGCTTAAATGGGCAGGCCTCCTACGAGCAGTACTTC. It encodes CASSLNGQASYEQYF.

The chain joins TRBV3-1 (or the pseudogene TRBV3-2) to TRBJ2-7, with 9 bases aligning to TRBD1. J gave up 2 bases and V 0 bases, and 2 bases lay outside the gene matches. The CDR3 has 15 residues. Germline CDR1 and CDR2: LGHDT and YNNKEL (reference sequence). Here the CDR3 reads CASSQDWTGAYEQYF. In DNA form, the CDR3 reads TGTGCCAGCAGCCAAGATTGGACAGGGGCCTACGAGCAGTACTTC.

V gene TRBV27 combines with J gene TRBJ2-2, with TRBD2 identical over 11 bases. CDR1 and CDR2 from the germline V gene are MNHEY and SMNVEV (reference sequence). The CDR3 length is 16 residues. Trimming cost V 0 bases and J 6 bases; bases outside gene matches: 3. The CDR3: CASSLSVAGGPGELFF. In nucleotides, the CDR3 is TGTGCCAGCAGTTTATCGGTAGCGGGGGGGCCCGGGGAGCTGTTTTTT.

The gene calls are TRBV5-6 and TRBJ2-1; 9 bases are shared with TRBD1. CDR1 SGHDT and CDR2 YYEEEE come from the germline V gene. Trimming took 5 bases from V and 9 from J; bases not matched to a gene: 6. This CDR3 is 13 amino acids long. This CDR3 reads CASSSDRGSEQFF. The DNA for the CDR3 is TGTGCCAGCAGTTCGGACAGGGGAAGTGAGCAGTTCTTC. Variable domain in full (rest from reference TRBV5-6 and TRBJ2-1): DAGVTQSPTHLIKTRGQQVTLRCSPKSGHDTVSWYQQALGQGPQFIFQYYEEEERQRGNFPDRFSGHQFPNYSSELNVNALLLGDSALYLCASSSDRGSEQFFGPGTRLTVL.

V is TRBV6-5 and J is TRBJ2-7; unclear D gene. From germline, CDR1 is MNHEY and CDR2 SVGAGI. V lost 6 bases and J 1 base, leaving 16 bases between the germline ends. The CDR3 extends over 15 amino acids. As DNA, the CDR3 is TGTGCCAGCAGATCCGCCGGGTCGACGTCCTACGAGCAGTACTTC. This translates into CASRSAGSTSYEQYF.

The chain carries TRBV5-6 and TRBJ1-6; a weak D match, TRBD1 (6 bases). Germline values: CDR1 SGHDT, CDR2 YYEEEE. The CDR3 has 15 amino acids. Deletions cut 3 bases from V and 5 bases from J, with 12 bases between. CDR3 nucleotide sequence: TGTGCCAGCAGCTCATCAGGGGTTAATAATTCACCCCTCCACTTT. Its translation: CASSSSGVNNSPLHF.

For this clone: This sample also contains other DNA sequences that code for the same CDR3. The chain couples TRBV19 to TRBJ1-6; possible D gene TRBD1, 5 bases. Trimming pared 5 bases from V and 0 bases from J, leaving 8 bases between. Germline values: CDR1 LNHDA, CDR2 SQIVND (reference sequence). CDR3 length: 15 residues. The CDR3 bases are TGTGCCAGTAGTGGGGGGAGCTCCTATAATTCACCCCTCCACTTT. Translating it yields CASSGGSSYNSPLHF.

The V call is TRBV6-5, the J call TRBJ2-5, with 8 nucleotides matching TRBD2. The CDR3 extends over 16 amino acids. Trimming removed 4 bases from V and 4 bases from J; junction bases left unmatched: 11. Germline-derived CDR1 and CDR2 are MNHEY and SVGAGI. CDR3 residues: CASSFAASGRAETQYF. CDR3 DNA: TGTGCCAGCAGTTTTGCCGCCAGCGGGAGAGCAGAGACCCAGTACTTC.

The chain employs TRBV11-2 and TRBJ2-7; TRBD1 agrees at 8 bases. The CDR3 runs to 16 residues. After removal of 2 bases from V and 4 bases from J, the junction contained 10 bases not matched to a gene. Germline CDR1 is SGHAT and CDR2 is FQNNGV. CDR3: CASSLRETGVLYEQYF. The CDR3 DNA reads as TGTGCCAGCAGCTTACGAGAGACAGGGGTTTTATACGAGCAGTACTTC.

The rearrangement joins TRBV6-6 to TRBJ2-1; 8 bases are shared with TRBD2. From germline, CDR1 is MNHNY and CDR2 SVGAGI (reference sequence). The CDR3 sequence is 15 residues long. V lost 6 bases, J lost 7 bases, and 11 bases stayed unmatched. The CDR3 here is CASSLPAGGRNEQFF. The CDR3, as DNA: TGTGCCAGCAGCTTACCGGCGGGGGGTCGGAATGAGCAGTTCTTC.

This clone was detected only once. The chain couples TRBV24-1 to TRBJ1-1; D uncertain. CDR1 KGHDR and CDR2 SFDVKD come from the germline V gene. Between the trimmed V and J ends, which lost 7 bases and 5 bases, there was a span of 13 bases. This CDR3 comprises 13 residues. CDR3 protein: CATRGASVTEAFF. CDR3 bases: TGTGCCACCAGGGGCGCATCTGTAACTGAAGCTTTCTTT.

In DNA form, the CDR3 reads TGTGCCAGCAACCCTACGGGGGGTAAAACTGAAGCTTTCTTT. Its protein product is CASNPTGGKTEAFF. The gene calls are TRBV6-5 and TRBJ1-1, with D maybe TRBD1 (5 bases). There are 14 residues in the CDR3. Germline assignment: CDR1 MNHEY and CDR2 SVGAGI. V shed 7 bases and J shed 5 bases, with 17 bases lying between them.

There are a few counts of this clone. This sequence joins TRBV18 and TRBJ1-1; 7 positions match TRBD1. CDR1 is KGHSH and CDR2 is LQKENI in the germline V gene. The CDR3 runs 15 residues. V gave up 0 bases and J gave up 2 bases; unmatched junction bases: 3. The CDR3 nucleotides are TGTGCCAGCTCACCACCGGGACAGCAAAACACTGAAGCTTTCTTT. Translated: CASSPPGQQNTEAFF.